The present entry profiles one TCR beta chain with its context. This CDR3 region has 15 residues. Germline V gives CDR1 SNHLY, CDR2 FYNNEI. V lost 6 bases to trimming and J lost 5 bases; unmatched junction nucleotides: 10. Per the authors' pipeline: Reference gene primer amplification gave estimated nucleated cell counts. TCRdb's table, derived via immunoSEQ multiplex PCR, lists solely in-frame clones and lacks some. The V and J calls and clone size were taken over from that table, and D and trimming were inferred from the DNA. The sample consists of 20,000 to 25,000 clones, about 88% of them appearing once. This specimen belongs to a study of blood T cell repertoires in COVID-19. Whole-study context: Samples came from the United States, Italy and Spain, spanning acute and convalescent COVID-19. The cDNA or gDNA used as material had been derived from T cells, B-cell-depleted T cells, or PBMCs.

The rearrangement links TRBV2 to TRBJ2-7; 10 nucleotides line up with TRBD2. This TCR came from a man between 65 and 85 years old in a cohort sampled during active COVID-19. The sample consisted of peripheral blood. DNA for the CDR3: TGTGCCAGCAGCGAACTAGCGGGATTTGGCCACGAGCAGTACTTC. Translation gives CASSELAGFGHEQYF.